The T cell receptor (beta chain) under discussion was sequenced for a study of tumor-infiltrating lymphocytes in primary liver carcinoma. Study background: The patients comprised men and women between the ages of 30 and 69 years. Tumor staging was T1-T3 N0M0; sizes spanned 4.2 to 10 cm across.

The study's findings and limits: The proportion of top clones found throughout all five tumor regions was only about 7.5-24%.

Taking 20-30 mg of unsorted bulk tissue, the authors co-extracted RNA and DNA. Surgeons resected the patients' primary liver carcinomas. Germline V gene data show CDR1 as MDHEN and CDR2 as SYDVKM. The CDR3 runs 12 residues. Notes on this clonotype: Its target is not known. A much larger clone is a single base away; this may be a read error.

Reverse transcription of approximately 500 ng total RNA with a constant-region primer produced TCR beta cDNA. Amplification in three nested multiplex PCR rounds with slightly modified ARM-PCR gave rise to TCR beta libraries. The first two PCR rounds used TRBV1-TRBV30 forward primers with a C-beta reverse primer, around 10 cycles each. In TCRdb, the multiplex PCR reads were re-called with MiXCR into one record per CDR3 protein. The sample consists of around 78,000 distinct CDR3 sequences, around 75% of them appearing once. The chain couples TRBV28 to TRBJ1-2; 7 bases line up with TRBD1. Sequencing input: liver tumor tissue from sampling region 4. The subset here: tumor region T4, right-lateral pole. This TCR was recovered from a woman in her fifties or sixties with primary liver carcinoma and hepatitis B virus infection. In nucleotides, the CDR3 is TGTGTCAGCAGTCCCGACAGGGCTGGCTACACCTTC. Amino acid sequence: CVSSPDRAGYTF.